This T cell receptor beta chain was captured by sequencing in a study of shared clonotypes between healthy human individuals. DNA at around 190 ng, around 30,000 T cell genomes, went into sorted-subset replicate PCRs. Some clones are missing from TCRdb's copy, which holds only in-frame ones; the method was immunoSEQ multiplex PCR. The sample contains over a million clones, around 78% of which appear only once. The study, taken as a whole, reports: Only blood samples were collected, and tissue repertoires likely differ.

Comment on this clone: What it binds is unknown.

The CDR3 spans 13 residues. Sequencing input: memory CD4+ T cells from PBMCs. Subset meaning: CD45RA-negative fraction. V usage is TRBV21-1 and J usage is TRBJ2-4; TRBD2 is the table's D call and was not checked against the DNA. TRBV21-1 is a documented pseudogene. The sequence was collected from a man between 18 and 29 years old in good health. Some clones in this sample may be carry-over from other donors' samples. The CDR3 DNA is TGTGCCCCCTATCGGGGGGTACTGGACATTCAGTACTTC. Translation: CAPYRGVLDIQYF.